Listed below are T cell receptor beta chains from one sample, sequenced in a study of shared clonotypes between healthy human individuals. TCRdb's copy holds only in-frame clones and misses some; the assay was immunoSEQ multiplex PCR. The table records some 2,000,000 clones, roughly 95% of them present only once. Sequencing used naive CD4+ T cells sorted from blood. These receptors came from a man younger than 35 in good health. Each CDR3 is given with its conserved first and last residue. The D gene is left open where the match is weak.

>TRBV6-6|TRBJ1-5|-
CASSYLGSNQPQHF
TGTGCCAGCAGTTACTTAGGGTCCAATCAGCCCCAGCATTTT
>TRBV6-5|TRBJ2-7|-
CASSQQGSDEQYF
TGTGCCAGCAGTCAACAGGGATCGGACGAGCAGTACTTC
>TRBV27|TRBJ1-4|TRBD1
CASSSLGTGNEKLFF
TGTGCCAGCAGTTCTCTCGGGACAGGGAATGAAAAACTGTTTTTT
>TRBV15|TRBJ1-1|TRBD1
CATRRDRGNTEAFF
TGTGCCACCCGGAGGGACAGGGGAAACACTGAAGCTTTCTTT
>TRBV21-1|TRBJ2-7|-
CASSRGQGKDEQYF
TGTGCCAGCAGCAGGGGACAGGGTAAGGACGAGCAGTACTTC
>TRBV4-3|TRBJ1-5|-
CASSQEAGQPQHF
TGCGCCAGCAGCCAAGAGGCAGGTCAGCCCCAGCATTTT
>TRBV5-4|TRBJ1-6|-
CASSGDIGDPLHF
TGTGCCAGCAGCGGGGACATAGGGGACCCCCTCCACTTT
>TRBV5-4|TRBJ1-5|-
CASSSGPGSNQPQHF
TGTGCCAGCAGCTCCGGTCCGGGTAGCAATCAGCCCCAGCATTTT
>TRBV10-3|TRBJ1-1|-
CAINSLTDTEAFF
TGTGCCATCAATTCATTGACGGACACTGAAGCTTTCTTT
>TRBV19|TRBJ1-5|TRBD1
CASSIGQGQVIANRRQPQHF
TGTGCCAGTAGTATCGGCCAGGGACAGGTTATTGCAAACAGACGTCAGCCCCAGCATTTT
>TRBV6-6|TRBJ2-2|TRBD1
CASKWTGANTGELFF
TGTGCCAGCAAATGGACAGGGGCGAACACCGGGGAGCTGTTTTTT
>TRBV7-9|TRBJ2-1|TRBD2
CASSKTSEHNEQFF
TGTGCCAGCAGCAAGACTAGCGAACACAATGAGCAGTTCTTC
>TRBV30|TRBJ1-2|TRBD1
CAWRVRQGSYGYTF
TGTGCCTGGAGGGTCCGACAGGGCTCCTATGGCTACACCTTC
>TRBV10-3|TRBJ2-5|TRBD2
CAISEVKGTSERETQYF
TGTGCCATCAGTGAAGTAAAGGGGACTAGCGAAAGGGAGACCCAGTACTTC
>TRBV30|TRBJ1-5|-
CAWSLPDRQPQHF
TGTGCCTGGAGTCTACCGGACAGACAGCCCCAGCATTTT
>TRBV5-4|TRBJ2-7|TRBD2
CASSGSGGGAYEQYF
TGTGCCAGCAGCGGTAGCGGGGGTGGGGCCTACGAGCAGTACTTC
>TRBV11-2|TRBJ2-7|-
CASETGPSYEQYF
TGTGCCAGCGAAACGGGGCCCTCCTACGAGCAGTACTTC
>TRBV2|TRBJ2-2|-
CASSAGWTANTGELFF
TGTGCCAGCAGTGCGGGATGGACAGCGAACACCGGGGAGCTGTTTTTT
>TRBV10-1|TRBJ2-1|TRBD2
CASSEEPAGGNHEQFF
TGCGCCAGCAGTGAGGAGCCAGCGGGAGGTAATCATGAGCAGTTCTTC
>TRBV5-1|TRBJ1-6|TRBD1
CASSAGTGDNSPLHF
TGCGCCAGCAGCGCAGGGACAGGAGATAATTCACCCCTCCACTTT
>TRBV5-5|TRBJ2-7|-
CASSLSVGGNEQYF
TGTGCCAGCAGCTTGTCAGTGGGGGGTAACGAGCAGTACTTC
>TRBV7-9|TRBJ1-3|TRBD1
CASSYTGTGGMNTIYF
TGTGCCAGCAGCTACACCGGGACAGGGGGTATGAACACCATATATTTT
>TRBV27|TRBJ1-2|TRBD1
CASSSNRGAFSGYTF
TGTGCCAGCAGTTCAAACAGGGGGGCGTTTTCTGGCTACACCTTC
>TRBV5-1|TRBJ2-5|TRBD2
CASSLGQGGRETQYF
TGCGCCAGCAGCTTAGGCCAGGGCGGGAGGGAGACCCAGTACTTC
>TRBV7-2|TRBJ2-7|TRBD2
CASSNGLAGLISTEQYF
TGTGCCAGCAGCAACGGACTAGCGGGACTTATTAGTACGGAGCAGTACTTC
>TRBV30|TRBJ2-2|-
CARRGGANTGELFF
TGTGCCAGAAGAGGAGGGGCGAACACCGGGGAGCTGTTTTTT
>TRBV18|TRBJ1-5|-
CASSPTMGDQPQHF
TGTGCCAGCTCACCGACCATGGGTGATCAGCCCCAGCATTTT
>TRBV2|TRBJ2-7|-
CASRNGLRSSYEQYF
TGTGCCAGCAGAAATGGACTCCGAAGCTCCTACGAGCAGTACTTC
>TRBV30|TRBJ2-7|TRBD1
CAWSGGDRGRTEQYF
TGTGCCTGGAGTGGGGGAGACAGGGGGCGTACCGAGCAGTACTTC